The rows below give T cell receptor beta chains drawn from one sample of a study of blood T cell repertoires in COVID-19. Data came from immunoSEQ multiplex PCR; TCRdb stores just in-frame clones and leaves some out. The sample contains 150,000 to 200,000 clones, 88% of which appear only once. Sequenced input: peripheral blood. These TCRs come from a human donor in a cohort sampled during active COVID-19. Both conserved end residues are part of each CDR3. D genes are given only for firm matches. The listing skips clone size in some rows; elsewhere it reads once, few, many or a size class.

- TRBJ1-2 TRBV19 once TGTGCCAGTAGTATAGCCAGGTTTTACACCTTC CASSIARFYTF
- TRBJ2-7 TRBV27 - TGTGCCAGCAGTTTATCACAGGAACACTACGAGCAGTACTTC CASSLSQEHYEQYF
- TRBJ2-1 TRBV6-5 few TGTGCCAGCAGTTACTCCGGGGGTAGCAATGAGCAGTTCTTC CASSYSGGSNEQFF
TRBD1 TRBJ2-6 TRBV30 - TGTGCCTGGGGACAGGACAGAGTCTCTGGGGCCAACGTCCTGACTTTC CAWGQDRVSGANVLTF
TRBD2 TRBJ2-2 TRBV7-6 few TGTGCCAGCAGCAGACTAGCGGGAGTTGATATGAACACCGGGGAGCTGTTTTTT CASSRLAGVDMNTGELFF
TRBD2 TRBJ2-3 TRBV2 - TGTGCCAGCAGTGATCTAGCGGGAGCCCAAGATACGCAGTATTTT CASSDLAGAQDTQYF
- TRBJ1-5 TRBV10-1 - TGCGCCAGCTACCGGAGGCCTTCCAATCAGCCCCAGCATTTT CASYRRPSNQPQHF
- TRBJ2-2 TRBV5-4 - TGTGCCAGCAGCTTCGGTGGGAGGCGCTCCGGGGAGCTGTTTTTT CASSFGGRRSGELFF
- TRBJ1-2 TRBV28 - TGTGCCAGCAGATCTGGAAGCGTGGACTATGGCTACACCTTC CASRSGSVDYGYTF
TRBD1 TRBJ2-3 TRBV10-3 - TGTGCCACCCAACCCGGGACAGGGAGCACAGATACGCAGTATTTT CATQPGTGSTDTQYF
- TRBJ2-1 TRBV6-5 - TGTGCCAGCCGAGGGGGGGGTACTTTCAATGAGCAGTTCTTC CASRGGGTFNEQFF
- TRBJ2-4 TRBV5-6 - TGTGCCAGCAGCCGGGGGGCAGGGGGCTCCAAAAACATTCAGTACTTC CASSRGAGGSKNIQYF
- TRBJ1-2 TRBV4-3 - TGCGCCAGCAGCCAAACTCCAGGGACACTCTATGGCTACACCTTC CASSQTPGTLYGYTF
- TRBJ1-5 TRBV10-3 - TGTGCCATCAGTGAGTCCTGGGGGCTCCAGCCCCAGCATTTT CAISESWGLQPQHF